The rows below give T cell receptor beta chains drawn from one sample of a study of cytomegalovirus exposure and HLA in healthy donors. The method was immunoSEQ multiplex PCR; TCRdb's version includes in-frame clones alone and lacks a portion of them. The sample records 80,000 or so clones, around three quarters being singletons. Sequencing was carried out using PBMCs. These receptors were obtained from a middle-aged man in good health and CMV-seronegative. Both conserved end residues are part of each CDR3. The D gene is left open where the match is weak. Part of the rows lack a size; the others show once, few, many or a class for expanded clones.

abundance,j_gene,v_gene,d_gene,CDR3nt,CDR3aa
-,TRBJ2-5,TRBV9,-,TGTGCCAGCAGCGTAGGGCAAAAAGAGACCCAGTACTTC,CASSVGQKETQYF
-,TRBJ2-7,TRBV5-4,TRBD1,TGTGCCAGCAGCCAGGGACAGGACTACGAGCAGTACTTC,CASSQGQDYEQYF
-,TRBJ2-1,TRBV13,TRBD2,TGTGCCAGCAGCTTACTAGCGGGACAATACAATGAGCAGTTCTTC,CASSLLAGQYNEQFF
-,TRBJ2-2,TRBV7-3,-,TGTGCCAGCAGCTTAAATTTAGGAGCGACTAATACCGGGGAGCTGTTTTTT,CASSLNLGATNTGELFF
-,TRBJ2-1,TRBV14,TRBD1,TGTGCCAGCAGCCATCCGACAGGGATCTACAATGAGCAGTTCTTC,CASSHPTGIYNEQFF
-,TRBJ2-5,TRBV7-7,-,TGTGCTAGCAGCTTATATTCGGGTCTACAAGAGACCCAGTACTTC,CASSLYSGLQETQYF
few,TRBJ2-2,TRBV5-4,-,TGTGCCAGCAGCTTAACAGGCATCACCGGGGAGCTGTTTTTT,CASSLTGITGELFF
few,TRBJ2-7,TRBV20-1,-,TGCAGTGCTAGCGGGGTCTGGGAGCAGTACTTC,CSASGVWEQYF
-,TRBJ1-4,TRBV25-1,-,TGTGCCAGCAGTGAATTGGGCAGGGGTAATGCTAATGAAAAACTGTTTTTT,CASSELGRGNANEKLFF
-,TRBJ2-7,TRBV5-6,-,TGTGCCAGCACCTTTGGCCCTCGACAAGACGAGCAGTACTTC,CASTFGPRQDEQYF
-,TRBJ2-1,TRBV5-6,TRBD1,TGTGCCAGCAGCTTAAGACAGGGGGCCAACTACAATGAGCAGTTCTTC,CASSLRQGANYNEQFF
-,TRBJ2-2,TRBV4-3,TRBD2,TGCGCCAGCAGCCAAGAACCTAGCGGGGACACCGGGGAGCTGTTTTTT,CASSQEPSGDTGELFF
-,TRBJ1-2,TRBV30,-,TGTGCCTGGGCCGGGACACCCAGTTATCCCTATGGCTACACCTTC,CAWAGTPSYPYGYTF
-,TRBJ2-1,TRBV2,-,TGTGCCAGCACCGAGAGCGGAATTCTCTACAATGAGCAGTTCTTC,CASTESGILYNEQFF
-,TRBJ2-5,TRBV29-1,TRBD2,TGCAGCGTCGCCCTGGGGGGGTTAGAGACCCAGTACTTC,CSVALGGLETQYF
few,TRBJ1-2,TRBV7-9,TRBD1,TGTGCCAGCAGCTCCCGGGACAGGGGTCACCGTGGCTACACCTTC,CASSSRDRGHRGYTF
-,TRBJ1-5,TRBV6-1,TRBD1,TGTGCCAGCAAAACCCAGGGGGCGAATAGTCAGCCCCAGCATTTT,CASKTQGANSQPQHF
-,TRBJ2-1,TRBV19,-,TGTGCCAGTAGTATAGCACAGGGAGGGATAGGGAATGAGCAGTTCTTC,CASSIAQGGIGNEQFF
-,TRBJ1-5,TRBV6-1,-,TGTGCCAGCACCGAGGGTCGCAATCAGCCCCAGCATTTT,CASTEGRNQPQHF
once,TRBJ2-2,TRBV4-3,TRBD2,TGCGCCAGCAGCCAGTTACTAGCGGGAGTAGGCGCCGGGGAGCTGTTTTTT,CASSQLLAGVGAGELFF
-,TRBJ2-1,TRBV4-3,-,TGCGCCAGCAGCCAAGACACAGGGCCAGGGGATGAGCAGTTCTTC,CASSQDTGPGDEQFF
once,TRBJ2-3,TRBV7-2,TRBD2,TGTGCCAGCAGCTTTCTAGCGGGAGCCGGCACAGATACGCAGTATTTT,CASSFLAGAGTDTQYF
-,TRBJ2-3,TRBV4-3,-,TGCGCCAGCAGCCAATCTAGCTCTAGCACAGATACGCAGTATTTT,CASSQSSSSTDTQYF
-,TRBJ2-1,TRBV14,-,TGTGCCAGCAGCCGATTTGGGGGCAGCTCCTACAATGAGCAGTTCTTC,CASSRFGGSSYNEQFF
-,TRBJ2-2,TRBV2,TRBD1,TGTGCCAGCAGCGAAGCAGTGGACAGGGCCCGAACCGGGGAGCTGTTTTTT,CASSEAVDRARTGELFF